This T cell receptor beta chain was documented in a study of cytomegalovirus exposure and HLA in healthy donors (dated by TCRdb to about 2017). With regard to the full study: In an earlier analysis of 450 to 750 of the donors, 250 to 350 Gb of sequence data and 117 million unique TCR beta sequences from about 190 million T cells were reported. Roughly 300 gigabases of sequencing data and 70 million to 100 million unique TCR sequences were included in an early release covering around 650 HLA-typed donors. The genetic ancestry cluster associated with self-reported Caucasian donors included about 84% of the roughly 400 genotyped donors. The aim of the study was to test whether cataloging public T cell receptors could identify signatures of past pathogen exposure. The study profiled the T cell repertoires of 666 subjects by immunosequencing and related them to cytomegalovirus serostatus. In addition to the first cohort of roughly 700 subjects, a separate validation cohort of 130 or so different subjects was used. To predict cytomegalovirus infection status, the study combined high-throughput TCR immunosequencing, statistical association of individual TCRs with disease status, and machine learning. To study patterns of TCR occurrence, a later analysis re-analyzed previously published TCR beta repertoires from just over 650 donors and added high-resolution HLA genotyping. Rather than using new phenotypic data, the later analysis identified candidate immune exposures from TCR beta sequences and from how often those sequences occurred across donors. An earlier analysis of about 620 of the donors applied high-throughput TCR beta sequencing to assess whether each TCR beta V gene segment acted as functional or pseudogenic. Donor age, sex, ethnicity and CMV serostatus were compiled together with the repertoire data. In a later genetic analysis, genome-wide SNP genotypes for about 55% of the roughly 700 donors were used, and that subset was treated as a discovery cohort. Every repertoire in the discovery cohort had been generated on one and the same sequencing platform. HLA typing included class I and class II loci at four-digit resolution. The number of donors typed differed by locus, with 629-630 for A, B, C, DRB1 and DQB1, roughly 520 for DQA1, about 610 for DPA1, and about 450 for DPB1. A few DR-DQ haplotypes were treated as single units for association and clustering because of strong linkage in the cohort. Among roughly 400 genotyped donors of the cohort, an average of approximately 200,000 unique TCR beta nucleotide sequences was sequenced per donor, of which 15% to 20% were non-productive.

Libraries came from the immunoSEQ multiplex PCR assay. A mixture of 60 forward primers for TCR Vbeta segments and 13 reverse primers for TCR Jbeta segments was used in the multiplex PCR. The CDR3 region of rearranged TCR beta genes was amplified from genomic DNA with a multiplex PCR assay. The Illumina HiSeq System was used to sequence the amplified TCR beta libraries as 87-base-pair reads. Turning to the authors' computational methods: A later analysis counted 65 million to 90 million unique TCR beta chains across the 666 repertoires, and about 10 million of these chains were shared by at least two donors. Raw reads were error-corrected and collapsed into unique sequences by a nearest-neighbor algorithm in which closely related sequences were merged to remove PCR and sequencing errors. V, D and J gene segments were assigned by aligning CDR3 sequences to IMGT reference sequences. For a sequence to be retained, a match of at least six nucleotides was required to both a V gene segment and a J gene segment. Rearrangements were called productive when the CDR3 lacked stop codons and stayed in frame with V and J; all others were non-productive. CDR3 was defined by IMGT convention, running from the second conserved V-encoded cysteine to the conserved J-encoded phenylalanine. The earlier analysis of about 570 of the donors excluded any sequence lacking an unambiguous match to a single V gene segment. An earlier analysis of 587 of the donors classified V segments as functional when productive rearrangements were above 56.7% and as segregating when the standard deviation between donors was above 5%. To diagnose cytomegalovirus status from the catalog of TCR beta chain sequences, a statistical classification framework was built. A later analysis assigned V and J genes by comparing TCR nucleotide sequences with IMGT/GENE-DB human TR gene sequences. Using the TCRdist pipeline, a later analysis assigned CDR3 sequences along with most-parsimonious VDJ recombination scenarios. A later analysis defined each TCR beta chain by its CDR3 amino acid sequence plus V-gene family, and excluded reads lacking a unique V-gene family. In a later analysis, 450 to 600 highly shared, low-generation-probability nucleotide sequences were removed to address suspected cross-contamination and a sequencing artifact. For each public chain, a later analysis derived a clonal expansion index from normalized ranks of inferred template counts within each repertoire. In a later analysis, generation probabilities were computed with a VDJ recombination model fitted to out-of-frame rearrangements, and the resulting probabilities were checked against IGoR. In a later analysis, hypergeometric tests were used to score TCR-TCR, TCR-HLA and TCR-CMV co-occurrence, with a repertoire-size bias correction applied to TCR pairs. In a later analysis, false discovery rates were estimated by permuting HLA or CMV assignments 20 times. In a later analysis, co-occurring TCRs were grouped using DBSCAN, with TCRdist sequence similarity added in when clustering inside HLA-allele-positive subsets. Repertoires with fewer than 30,000 or more than 120,000 public chains, plus five repertoires with anomalous nucleotide sharing, were excluded from co-occurrence clustering. TCRdb re-hosts the immuneACCESS table, in-frame sequences only. Its copies lack some clones; in the studies checked, an unresolved V gene accounts for under half of them, and the cause for the rest is not known. V and J calls and clone size come straight from that table; D and trimming were deduced from the DNA. Counted in this sample were about 160,000 clones; 80% of them appeared once. The ten biggest clones cover around 4.1% of the sample.

The cohort comprised around 700 healthy bone marrow donors. At the time of sampling, all cohort members were nominally healthy, though unrecorded immune exposures were likely present. The donor was CMV seropositive and was included in the group of approximately 300 seropositive cohort members. A peripheral blood sample was provided by each donor, and peripheral blood mononuclear cells were used for TCR beta sequencing. The Qiagen DNeasy Blood Extraction Kit was used to extract genomic DNA from the blood cell samples. Deletion took 5 bases off V and 1 base off J, with a span of 11 bases between the germline ends. The CDR3, cysteine through phenylalanine, is 15 amino acids long. The read is trimmed to its CDR3 DNA, 45 bases read in frame from base 1. According to the germline V gene, CDR1 reads LGHNA and CDR2 reads YNFKEQ. Results and caveats for the whole study, not just this receptor: Linkage disequilibrium might explain the correlated functional status among segregating V segments, but an unknown experimental factor could not be ruled out. An association between a missense DCLRE1C variant and V-gene and J-gene trimming of TCR beta chains was found in a later genetic analysis and replicated in an independent cohort. For the cohort, immune exposure information was limited to CMV serostatus. A later analysis associated 15,000 to 20,000 TCR beta sequences with specific HLA alleles at a false discovery rate of 0.05. According to a later genetic analysis, donors in an Asian-associated ancestry cluster had fewer N-insertions in productive TCRs than the roughly 700-donor mean. A further reported finding was that TCR beta sequences accurately predicted the HLA-A and HLA-B alleles for most subjects in the first cohort. The authors suggested that the approach could potentially be extended to other disease states and immunological phenotypes. According to a later analysis, parvovirus B19, influenza, CMV and Epstein-Barr virus appeared linked to several top co-occurrence clusters. In an earlier analysis of 587 of the donors, most TCR beta V segments appeared in productive rearrangements about 87% or about 30% of the time, broadly matching IMGT annotations. Because counts were too low, about 15 rarely observed V segments, including chromosome 9 orphons, were left out of the earlier analysis of 587 of the donors. In a later analysis, the rate of TCR association differed among HLA loci, with DRB1 alleles having the most associated TCRs and HLA-C alleles having the fewest. In vitro tests confirmed that a few of the cytomegalovirus-associated TCR beta chains recognize cytomegalovirus antigens. Presence/absence analyses assumed roughly uniform sequencing depth across donors, an assumption that may not hold. Compared with equally common non-associated chains, HLA-associated TCR beta chains in a later analysis were more clonally expanded and had lower generation probabilities. Most TCR sequences were observed very rarely across donors, whereas some public TCRs were present in many individuals. This cohort had only TCR beta chains sequenced, and the lack of alpha or paired-chain data limited which features could be detected. The sequencing pipeline was judged likely to have produced a cluster of highly shared sequence variants as a technical artifact. The study gave a list of some 150 TCR beta chains associated with cytomegalovirus. Most CMV-associated TCR beta chains appeared to be HLA-restricted in a later analysis, and the HLA associations seemed to be driven largely by CMV exposure. Because HLA typing was unavailable for some donors at each locus, only the typed subset was used in association tests. The 87-base-pair reads could not distinguish some IMGT-functional V segments, including TRBV6-2 and TRBV6-3, so those segments were excluded. Assigning TCR associations to individual alleles was difficult when HLA alleles, especially DR and DQ, strongly co-occurred. The classifier was reported to diagnose cytomegalovirus status with high specificity and sensitivity in both the original and validation cohorts.

Comment on this clone: What this receptor recognizes is not known. No qualities accompany the bases; no much larger clone lies one base away.

Sequenced material: PBMCs. The clonotype originates from a woman aged 50 to 60 in good health and CMV-seropositive. The rearranged segments are TRBV4-2 and TRBJ1-4; TRBD1 is perhaps the D gene, given 6 matching bases. This receptor has the CDR3 CASSSGEGTNEKLFF. The nucleotides read TGTGCCAGCAGCTCAGGGGAGGGAACTAATGAAAAACTGTTTTTT.